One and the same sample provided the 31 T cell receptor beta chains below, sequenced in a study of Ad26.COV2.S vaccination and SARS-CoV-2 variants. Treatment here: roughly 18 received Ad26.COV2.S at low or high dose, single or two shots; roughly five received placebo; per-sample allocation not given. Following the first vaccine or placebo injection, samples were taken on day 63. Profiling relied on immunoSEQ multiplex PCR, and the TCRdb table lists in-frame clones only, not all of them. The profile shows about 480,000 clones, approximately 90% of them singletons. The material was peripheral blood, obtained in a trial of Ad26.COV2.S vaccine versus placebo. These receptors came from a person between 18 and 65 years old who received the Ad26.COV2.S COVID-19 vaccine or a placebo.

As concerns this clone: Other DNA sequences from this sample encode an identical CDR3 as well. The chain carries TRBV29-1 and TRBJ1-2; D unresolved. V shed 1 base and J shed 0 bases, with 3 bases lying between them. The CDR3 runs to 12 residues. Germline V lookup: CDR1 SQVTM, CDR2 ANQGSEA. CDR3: CSVEASNYGYTF. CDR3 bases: TGCAGCGTTGAAGCTTCTAACTATGGCTACACCTTC.

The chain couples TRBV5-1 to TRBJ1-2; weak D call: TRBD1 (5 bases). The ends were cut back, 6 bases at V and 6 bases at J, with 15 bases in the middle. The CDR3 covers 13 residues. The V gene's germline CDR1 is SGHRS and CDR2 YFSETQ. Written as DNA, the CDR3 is TGCGCCAGCACCCCGGCGGGGGGGAATGGCTACACCTTC. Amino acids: CASTPAGGNGYTF.

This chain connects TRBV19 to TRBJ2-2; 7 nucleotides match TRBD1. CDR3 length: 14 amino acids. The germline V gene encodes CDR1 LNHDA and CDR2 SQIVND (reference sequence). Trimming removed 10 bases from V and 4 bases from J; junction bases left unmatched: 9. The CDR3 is CATARQGSTGELFF. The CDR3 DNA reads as TGTGCCACCGCCCGACAGGGCAGCACCGGGGAGCTGTTTTTT. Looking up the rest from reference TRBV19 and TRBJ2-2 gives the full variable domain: DGGITQSPKYLFRKEGQNVTLSCEQNLNHDAMYWYRQDPGQGLRLIYYSQIVNDFQKGDIAEGYSVSREKKESFPLTVTSAQKNPTAFYLCATARQGSTGELFFGEGSRLTVL.

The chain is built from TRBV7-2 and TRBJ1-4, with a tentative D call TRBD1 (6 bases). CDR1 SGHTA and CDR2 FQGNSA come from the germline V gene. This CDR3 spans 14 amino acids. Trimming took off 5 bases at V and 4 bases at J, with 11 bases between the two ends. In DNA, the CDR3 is TGTGCCAGCAGCCCCGGACAGCTTAATGAAAAACTGTTTTTT. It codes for CASSPGQLNEKLFF.

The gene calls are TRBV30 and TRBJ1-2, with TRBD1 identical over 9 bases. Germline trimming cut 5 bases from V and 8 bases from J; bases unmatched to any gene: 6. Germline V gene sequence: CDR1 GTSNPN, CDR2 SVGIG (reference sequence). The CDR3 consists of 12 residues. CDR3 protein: CAWSQGAGGYTF. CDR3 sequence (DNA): TGTGCCTGGTCACAGGGGGCTGGGGGCTACACCTTC.

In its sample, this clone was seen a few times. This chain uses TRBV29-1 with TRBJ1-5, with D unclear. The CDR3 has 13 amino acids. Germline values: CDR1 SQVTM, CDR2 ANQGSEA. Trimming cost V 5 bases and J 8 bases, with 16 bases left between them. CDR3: CSVKPGPYEPQHF. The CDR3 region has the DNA TGCAGCGTTAAGCCAGGCCCCTATGAGCCCCAGCATTTT.

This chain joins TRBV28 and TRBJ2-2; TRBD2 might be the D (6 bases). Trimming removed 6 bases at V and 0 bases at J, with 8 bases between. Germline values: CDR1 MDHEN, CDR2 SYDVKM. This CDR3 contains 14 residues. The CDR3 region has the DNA TGTGCCAGCAGATGGGGGGCGAACACCGGGGAGCTGTTTTTT. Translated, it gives CASRWGANTGELFF.

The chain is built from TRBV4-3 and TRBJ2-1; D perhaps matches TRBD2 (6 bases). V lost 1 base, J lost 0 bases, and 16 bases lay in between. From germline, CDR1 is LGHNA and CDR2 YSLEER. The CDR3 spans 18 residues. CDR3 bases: TGCGCCAGCAGCCAAGGGGGAGGCATACACAGCTCCTACAATGAGCAGTTCTTC. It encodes CASSQGGGIHSSYNEQFF.

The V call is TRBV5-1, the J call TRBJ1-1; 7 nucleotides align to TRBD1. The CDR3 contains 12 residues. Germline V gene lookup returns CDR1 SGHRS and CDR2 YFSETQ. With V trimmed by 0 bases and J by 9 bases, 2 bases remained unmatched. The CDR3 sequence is CASSLEGQQAFF. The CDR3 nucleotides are TGCGCCAGCAGCTTGGAGGGACAGCAAGCTTTCTTT.

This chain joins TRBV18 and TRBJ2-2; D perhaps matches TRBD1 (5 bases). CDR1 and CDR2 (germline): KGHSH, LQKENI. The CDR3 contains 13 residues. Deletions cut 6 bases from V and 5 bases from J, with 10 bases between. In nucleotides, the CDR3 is TGTGCCAGCTCTGTAGGGGCGACCGGGGAGCTGTTTTTT. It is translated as CASSVGATGELFF.

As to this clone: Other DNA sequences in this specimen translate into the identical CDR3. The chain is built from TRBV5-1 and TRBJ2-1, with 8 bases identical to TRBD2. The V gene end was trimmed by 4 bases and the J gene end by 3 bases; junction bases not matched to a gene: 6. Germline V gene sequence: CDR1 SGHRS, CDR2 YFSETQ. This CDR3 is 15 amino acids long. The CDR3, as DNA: TGCGCCAGCAGCCCTTTAGCGGGACTCTACAATGAGCAGTTCTTC. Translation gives CASSPLAGLYNEQFF.

The CDR3: CASSLVSGGFNQPQHF. The CDR3 nucleotides are TGTGCCAGCAGTTTGGTGTCAGGGGGCTTCAATCAGCCCCAGCATTTT. J is TRBJ1-5 and V is TRBV28, with 8 bases fitting TRBD1. The CDR3 consists of 16 residues. Trimming cost V 3 bases and J 3 bases; bases outside gene matches: 7. Germline CDR1 is MDHEN and CDR2 is SYDVKM.

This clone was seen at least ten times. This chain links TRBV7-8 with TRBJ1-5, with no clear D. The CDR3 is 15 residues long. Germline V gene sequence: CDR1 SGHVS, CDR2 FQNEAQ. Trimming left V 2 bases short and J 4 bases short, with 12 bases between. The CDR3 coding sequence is TGTGCCAGCAGCTTATTTCAGACTTTGAATCAGCCCCAGCATTTT. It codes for CASSLFQTLNQPQHF.

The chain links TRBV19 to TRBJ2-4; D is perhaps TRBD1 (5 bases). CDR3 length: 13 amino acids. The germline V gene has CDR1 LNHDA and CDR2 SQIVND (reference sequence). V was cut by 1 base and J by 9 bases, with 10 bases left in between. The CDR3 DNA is TGTGCCAGTAGTATAGGGGGCGACACCATTCAGTACTTC. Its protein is CASSIGGDTIQYF.

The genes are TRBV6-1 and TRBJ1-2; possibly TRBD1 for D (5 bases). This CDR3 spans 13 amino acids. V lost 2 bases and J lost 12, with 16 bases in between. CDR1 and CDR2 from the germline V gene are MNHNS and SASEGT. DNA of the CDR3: TGTGCCAGCAGTGAACGGAAAGGGACGACAGACACCTTC. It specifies CASSERKGTTDTF.

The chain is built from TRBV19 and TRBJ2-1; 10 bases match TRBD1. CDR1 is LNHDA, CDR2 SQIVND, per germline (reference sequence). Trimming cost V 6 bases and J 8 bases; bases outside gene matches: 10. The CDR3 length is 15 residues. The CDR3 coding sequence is TGTGCCAGTAGGGTATGGGGACAGGGGTCCGATGAGCAGTTCTTC. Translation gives CASRVWGQGSDEQFF. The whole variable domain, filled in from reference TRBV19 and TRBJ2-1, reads DGGITQSPKYLFRKEGQNVTLSCEQNLNHDAMYWYRQDPGQGLRLIYYSQIVNDFQKGDIAEGYSVSREKKESFPLTVTSAQKNPTAFYLCASRVWGQGSDEQFFGPGTRLTVL.

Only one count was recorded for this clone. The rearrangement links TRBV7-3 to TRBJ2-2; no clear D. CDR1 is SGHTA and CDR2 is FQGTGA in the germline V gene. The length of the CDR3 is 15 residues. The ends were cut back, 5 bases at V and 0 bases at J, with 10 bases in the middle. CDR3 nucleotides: TGTGCCAGCAGCCCGAACGTTGCGAACACCGGGGAGCTGTTTTTT. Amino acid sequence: CASSPNVANTGELFF.

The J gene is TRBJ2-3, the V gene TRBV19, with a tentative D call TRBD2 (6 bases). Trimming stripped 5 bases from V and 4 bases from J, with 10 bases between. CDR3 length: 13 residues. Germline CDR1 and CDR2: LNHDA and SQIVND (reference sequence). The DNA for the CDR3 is TGTGCCAGTAGTTCACTAGCATCAGATACGCAGTATTTT. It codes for CASSSLASDTQYF.

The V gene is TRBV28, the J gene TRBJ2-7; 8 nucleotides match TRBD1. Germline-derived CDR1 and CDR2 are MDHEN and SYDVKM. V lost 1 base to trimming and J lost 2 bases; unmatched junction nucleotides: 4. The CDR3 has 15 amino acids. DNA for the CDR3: TGTGCCAGCAGTTTATTCCCGACAGGGGCCTACGAGCAGTACTTC. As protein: CASSLFPTGAYEQYF.

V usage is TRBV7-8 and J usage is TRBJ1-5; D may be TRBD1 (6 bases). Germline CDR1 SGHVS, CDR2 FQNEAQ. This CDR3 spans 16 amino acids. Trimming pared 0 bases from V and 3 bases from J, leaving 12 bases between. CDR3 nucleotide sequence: TGTGCCAGCAGCTTAGCCGGTGGGACACACAATCAGCCCCAGCATTTT. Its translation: CASSLAGGTHNQPQHF. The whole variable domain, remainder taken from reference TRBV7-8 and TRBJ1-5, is GAGVSQSPRYKVAKRGQDVALRCDPISGHVSLFWYQQALGQGPEFLTYFQNEAQLDKSGLPSDRFFAERPEGSVSTLKIQRTQQEDSAVYLCASSLAGGTHNQPQHFGDGTRLSIL.

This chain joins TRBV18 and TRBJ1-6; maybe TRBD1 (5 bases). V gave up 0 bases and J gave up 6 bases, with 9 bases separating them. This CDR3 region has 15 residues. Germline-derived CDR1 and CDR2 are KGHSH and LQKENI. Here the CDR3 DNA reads TGTGCCAGCTCACCACCGGCAGGGCGTAATTCACCCCTCCACTTT. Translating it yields CASSPPAGRNSPLHF. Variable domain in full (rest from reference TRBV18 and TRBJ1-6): NAGVMQNPRHLVRRRGQEARLRCSPMKGHSHVYWYRQLPEEGLKFMVYLQKENIIDESGMPKERFSAEFPKEGPSILRIQQVVRGDSAAYFCASSPPAGRNSPLHFGNGTRLTVT.

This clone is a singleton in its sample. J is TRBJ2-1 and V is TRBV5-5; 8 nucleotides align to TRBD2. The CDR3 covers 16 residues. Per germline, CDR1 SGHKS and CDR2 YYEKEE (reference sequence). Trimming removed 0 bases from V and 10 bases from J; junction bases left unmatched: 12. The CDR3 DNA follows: TGTGCCAGCAGCTTGGGGGTCAGGGGACTAGTAGGGGAGCAGTTCTTC. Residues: CASSLGVRGLVGEQFF.

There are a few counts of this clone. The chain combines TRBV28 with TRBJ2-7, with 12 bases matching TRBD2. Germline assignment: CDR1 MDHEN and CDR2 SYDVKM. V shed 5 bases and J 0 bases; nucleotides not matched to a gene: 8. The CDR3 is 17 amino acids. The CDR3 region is CASSGGLAGGFSYEQYF. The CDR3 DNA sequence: TGTGCCAGCAGTGGGGGACTAGCGGGCGGATTCTCCTACGAGCAGTACTTC.

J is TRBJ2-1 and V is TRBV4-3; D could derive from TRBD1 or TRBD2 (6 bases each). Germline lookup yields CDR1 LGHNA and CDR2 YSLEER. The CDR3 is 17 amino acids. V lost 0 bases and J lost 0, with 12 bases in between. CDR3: CASSQEGGHSSYNEQFF. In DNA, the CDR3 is TGCGCCAGCAGCCAAGAAGGGGGGCATAGCTCCTACAATGAGCAGTTCTTC.

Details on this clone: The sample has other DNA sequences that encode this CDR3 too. The CDR3 loop is CASSPKDSNQPQHF. DNA for the CDR3: TGTGCCAGCTCACCAAAGGATAGCAATCAGCCCCAGCATTTT. The rearrangement uses TRBV18 and TRBJ1-5; D gene uncertain. V was clipped by 2 bases and J by 0 bases, with 5 bases between them. Germline V gene data show CDR1 as KGHSH and CDR2 as LQKENI. CDR3 length equals 14 residues.

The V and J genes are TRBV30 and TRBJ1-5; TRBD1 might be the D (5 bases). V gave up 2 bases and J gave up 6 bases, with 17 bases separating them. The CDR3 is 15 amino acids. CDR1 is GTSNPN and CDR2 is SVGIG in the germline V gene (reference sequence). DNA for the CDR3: TGTGCCTGGAGTCCAGGGAGACAGCCCGCTCAGCCCCAGCATTTT. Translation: CAWSPGRQPAQPQHF.

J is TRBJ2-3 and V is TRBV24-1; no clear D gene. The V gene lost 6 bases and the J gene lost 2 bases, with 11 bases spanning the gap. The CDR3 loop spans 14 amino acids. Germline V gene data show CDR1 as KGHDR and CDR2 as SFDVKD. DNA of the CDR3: TGTGCCACCAGTAAGAGGACGAACACAGATACGCAGTATTTT. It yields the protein CATSKRTNTDTQYF.

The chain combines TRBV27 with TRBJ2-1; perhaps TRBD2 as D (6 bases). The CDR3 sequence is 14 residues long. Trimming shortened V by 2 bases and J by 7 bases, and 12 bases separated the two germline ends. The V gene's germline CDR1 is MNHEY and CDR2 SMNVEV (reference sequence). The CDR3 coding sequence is TGTGCCAGCAGTTTAATGGGGGGTCAAAATGAGCAGTTCTTC. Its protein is CASSLMGGQNEQFF.

The CDR3 here is CASTPRSGSTDTQYF. The DNA for the CDR3 is TGTGCCAGTACCCCTAGGAGCGGGAGCACAGATACGCAGTATTTT. The V call is TRBV19, the J call TRBJ2-3; possibly TRBD2 for D (6 bases). The CDR3 is 15 residues long. From germline, CDR1 is LNHDA and CDR2 SQIVND (reference sequence). The ends were cut back, 7 bases at V and 0 bases at J, with 14 bases in the middle.

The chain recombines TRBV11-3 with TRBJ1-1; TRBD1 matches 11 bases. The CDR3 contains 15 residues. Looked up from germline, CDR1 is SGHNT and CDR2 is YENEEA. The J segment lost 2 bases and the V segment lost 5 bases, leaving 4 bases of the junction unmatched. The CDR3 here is CASSRTGGANTEAFF. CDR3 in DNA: TGTGCCAGCAGCAGGACAGGGGGCGCAAACACTGAAGCTTTCTTT.

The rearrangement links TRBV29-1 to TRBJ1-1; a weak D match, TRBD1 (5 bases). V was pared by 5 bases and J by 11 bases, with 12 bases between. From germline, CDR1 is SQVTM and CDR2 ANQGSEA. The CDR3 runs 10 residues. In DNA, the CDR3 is TGCAGCGTTTTAGAGGGGACGGCTTTCTTT. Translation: CSVLEGTAFF.